These T cell receptor beta chains were read from a single sample in a study of cytomegalovirus exposure and HLA in healthy donors. TCRdb's copy holds only in-frame clones and misses some; the assay was immunoSEQ multiplex PCR. The sample contains roughly 160,000 clones, roughly 80% of which appear only once. Material: PBMCs. All receptors derive from a man aged 45-65 years in good health and CMV-seropositive. The CDR3 runs from the conserved cysteine through the conserved F or W. Each record gives: D gene, J gene, V gene, clone size, CDR3 protein, CDR3 DNA. A D gene is named only where the DNA matches it firmly. Size is omitted from some rows. Given values are once, few, many or a class for expanded clones.

D gene: .
J gene: TRBJ2-6
V gene: TRBV7-7
clone size: .
CDR3 protein: CASSRNRDLRAGANVLTF
CDR3 DNA: TGTGCTAGCAGCAGGAACAGGGATCTACGGGCGGGGGCCAACGTCCTGACTTTC

D gene: TRBD2
J gene: TRBJ2-3
V gene: TRBV7-2
clone size: .
CDR3 protein: CASSYSGGITDTQYF
CDR3 DNA: TGTGCCAGCAGTTATAGCGGGGGAATCACAGATACGCAGTATTTT

D gene: TRBD2
J gene: TRBJ2-7
V gene: TRBV6-1
clone size: few
CDR3 protein: CASISHGGKHYEQYF
CDR3 DNA: TGTGCCAGCATTAGTCACGGGGGGAAGCATTACGAGCAGTACTTC

D gene: .
J gene: TRBJ1-1
V gene: TRBV6-5
clone size: .
CDR3 protein: CASSPLTGLAEAFF
CDR3 DNA: TGTGCCAGCAGCCCCCTGACAGGTCTCGCTGAAGCTTTCTTT

D gene: TRBD1
J gene: TRBJ2-7
V gene: TRBV18
clone size: .
CDR3 protein: CASSPDRVRGEQYF
CDR3 DNA: TGTGCCAGCTCGCCCGACAGGGTTCGAGGCGAGCAGTACTTC

D gene: .
J gene: TRBJ1-1
V gene: TRBV7-9
clone size: .
CDR3 protein: CASSLGQTNTEAFF
CDR3 DNA: TGTGCCAGCAGCCTTGGACAGACGAACACTGAAGCTTTCTTT

D gene: .
J gene: TRBJ2-1
V gene: TRBV20-1
clone size: .
CDR3 protein: CSARVNFRQFF
CDR3 DNA: TGCAGTGCTAGAGTTAACTTTCGTCAGTTCTTC

D gene: .
J gene: TRBJ2-5
V gene: TRBV6-5
clone size: .
CDR3 protein: CASSYLQGEASEQYF
CDR3 DNA: TGTGCCAGCAGTTACTTGCAAGGGGAGGCTAGTGAGCAGTACTTC

D gene: TRBD1
J gene: TRBJ1-4
V gene: TRBV5-6
clone size: .
CDR3 protein: CASSLDRVNEKLFF
CDR3 DNA: TGTGCCAGCAGCCTGGACAGGGTTAATGAAAAACTGTTTTTT

D gene: .
J gene: TRBJ2-3
V gene: TRBV30
clone size: .
CDR3 protein: CAWRPTSYTDTQYF
CDR3 DNA: TGTGCCTGGAGACCCACTAGTTACACAGATACGCAGTATTTT

D gene: .
J gene: TRBJ1-4
V gene: TRBV9
clone size: .
CDR3 protein: CASSSGSTNEKLFF
CDR3 DNA: TGTGCCAGCAGCTCAGGTTCAACTAATGAAAAACTGTTTTTT

D gene: TRBD1
J gene: TRBJ2-3
V gene: TRBV18
clone size: .
CDR3 protein: CASSRGTGLFADTQYF
CDR3 DNA: TGTGCCAGCTCCCGCGGGACAGGGTTATTTGCAGATACGCAGTATTTT

D gene: .
J gene: TRBJ1-1
V gene: TRBV7-2
clone size: .
CDR3 protein: CASSTSGREAFF
CDR3 DNA: TGTGCCAGCAGCACCTCTGGCAGGGAAGCTTTCTTT

D gene: TRBD1
J gene: TRBJ2-2
V gene: TRBV7-9
clone size: .
CDR3 protein: CASGTGLPNTGELFF
CDR3 DNA: TGTGCCAGTGGGACAGGCCTCCCGAACACCGGGGAGCTGTTTTTT

D gene: TRBD2
J gene: TRBJ2-5
V gene: TRBV5-1
clone size: .
CDR3 protein: CASSLATVAGGLETQYF
CDR3 DNA: TGCGCCAGCAGCTTGGCCACAGTTGCGGGGGGGCTGGAGACCCAGTACTTC

D gene: .
J gene: TRBJ2-1
V gene: TRBV6-5
clone size: .
CDR3 protein: CASRGPFQSYNEQFF
CDR3 DNA: TGTGCCAGCAGGGGCCCTTTCCAGTCCTACAATGAGCAGTTCTTC

D gene: .
J gene: TRBJ2-1
V gene: TRBV6-5
clone size: .
CDR3 protein: CASRHRDHEQFF
CDR3 DNA: TGTGCCAGCAGGCACAGGGACCATGAGCAGTTCTTC

D gene: .
J gene: TRBJ2-1
V gene: TRBV6-5
clone size: once
CDR3 protein: CASSTGLATYNEQFF
CDR3 DNA: TGTGCCAGCAGTACCGGACTTGCCACCTACAATGAGCAGTTCTTC

D gene: TRBD1
J gene: TRBJ2-2
V gene: TRBV9
clone size: once
CDR3 protein: CASRHGQGNTGELFF
CDR3 DNA: TGTGCCAGCAGGCACGGACAGGGCAACACCGGGGAGCTGTTTTTT

D gene: .
J gene: TRBJ1-2
V gene: TRBV4-3
clone size: .
CDR3 protein: CASSQDFPRGGYTF
CDR3 DNA: TGCGCCAGCAGCCAAGATTTTCCCCGGGGAGGCTACACCTTC

D gene: .
J gene: TRBJ1-2
V gene: TRBV7-9
clone size: .
CDR3 protein: CASSLAGNVGGGYTF
CDR3 DNA: TGTGCCAGCAGCTTGGCGGGAAACGTAGGCGGTGGCTACACCTTC

D gene: .
J gene: TRBJ1-1
V gene: TRBV10-2
clone size: .
CDR3 protein: CASRAGVGTEAFF
CDR3 DNA: TGCGCCAGCAGAGCAGGGGTGGGCACTGAAGCTTTCTTT

D gene: .
J gene: TRBJ1-1
V gene: TRBV18
clone size: .
CDR3 protein: CASSPWQGGTEAFF
CDR3 DNA: TGTGCCAGCTCACCGTGGCAGGGAGGCACTGAAGCTTTCTTT

D gene: TRBD1
J gene: TRBJ2-7
V gene: TRBV27
clone size: .
CDR3 protein: CASSFSGTGAYEQYF
CDR3 DNA: TGTGCCAGCAGTTTCTCCGGGACAGGGGCCTACGAGCAGTACTTC

D gene: .
J gene: TRBJ2-5
V gene: TRBV4-1
clone size: .
CDR3 protein: CASSQDGTVGRETQYF
CDR3 DNA: TGCGCCAGCAGCCAAGATGGGACAGTGGGGAGGGAGACCCAGTACTTC

D gene: TRBD1
J gene: TRBJ2-2
V gene: TRBV6-1
clone size: .
CDR3 protein: CASSEWYGTGTGELFF
CDR3 DNA: TGTGCCAGCAGTGAATGGTACGGGACAGGCACCGGGGAGCTGTTTTTT

D gene: .
J gene: TRBJ1-4
V gene: TRBV6-1
clone size: .
CDR3 protein: CASTVEEKLFF
CDR3 DNA: TGTGCCAGCACCGTGGAGGAAAAACTGTTTTTT

D gene: .
J gene: TRBJ2-7
V gene: TRBV2
clone size: .
CDR3 protein: CASSGQGVYRYF
CDR3 DNA: TGTGCCAGCAGTGGGCAGGGCGTGTATAGGTACTTC

D gene: TRBD1
J gene: TRBJ2-7
V gene: TRBV7-8
clone size: .
CDR3 protein: CASSSTGSPPHEQYF
CDR3 DNA: TGTGCCAGCAGCTCGACAGGGTCCCCCCCCCACGAGCAGTACTTC

D gene: .
J gene: TRBJ2-7
V gene: TRBV6-5
clone size: .
CDR3 protein: CASTSAWSSYEQYF
CDR3 DNA: TGTGCCAGCACCTCGGCCTGGAGCTCCTACGAGCAGTACTTC

D gene: TRBD1
J gene: TRBJ1-5
V gene: TRBV5-8
clone size: once
CDR3 protein: CASSWTGGVSGNQPQHF
CDR3 DNA: TGTGCCAGCAGCTGGACAGGGGGCGTATCGGGCAATCAGCCCCAGCATTTT

D gene: TRBD1
J gene: TRBJ1-3
V gene: TRBV6-5
clone size: .
CDR3 protein: CASTLRQGKGNTIYF
CDR3 DNA: TGTGCCAGCACCCTCCGACAGGGTAAAGGAAACACCATATATTTT

D gene: .
J gene: TRBJ2-5
V gene: TRBV30
clone size: once
CDR3 protein: CAWTSPVTQYF
CDR3 DNA: TGTGCCTGGACTAGCCCAGTGACCCAGTACTTC

D gene: .
J gene: TRBJ1-4
V gene: TRBV5-1
clone size: .
CDR3 protein: CASSSGQFNEKLFF
CDR3 DNA: TGCGCCAGCAGCTCAGGACAGTTTAATGAAAAACTGTTTTTT

D gene: .
J gene: TRBJ1-2
V gene: TRBV6-1
clone size: many
CDR3 protein: CASTENYGYTF
CDR3 DNA: TGTGCCAGCACCGAGAATTATGGCTACACCTTC

D gene: .
J gene: TRBJ2-7
V gene: TRBV6-1
clone size: .
CDR3 protein: CASSEVGSGAYEQYF
CDR3 DNA: TGTGCCAGCAGTGAAGTAGGGTCGGGGGCCTACGAGCAGTACTTC

D gene: .
J gene: TRBJ1-2
V gene: TRBV23-1
clone size: .
CDR3 protein: CAGHGGGDGYTF
CDR3 DNA: TGCGCCGGCCACGGGGGGGGCGATGGCTACACCTTC

D gene: .
J gene: TRBJ2-3
V gene: TRBV2
clone size: .
CDR3 protein: CATDLQRRDTQYF
CDR3 DNA: TGTGCCACCGATCTACAGCGGAGAGATACGCAGTATTTT

D gene: TRBD2
J gene: TRBJ2-5
V gene: TRBV5-1
clone size: .
CDR3 protein: CASSLGDYPRETQYF
CDR3 DNA: TGCGCCAGCAGCTTGGGGGACTATCCTAGGGAGACCCAGTACTTC

D gene: .
J gene: TRBJ2-7
V gene: TRBV21-1
clone size: .
CDR3 protein: CASSGSGGPYEQYF
CDR3 DNA: TGTGCCAGCAGCGGTTCAGGGGGCCCCTACGAGCAGTACTTC

D gene: .
J gene: TRBJ1-1
V gene: TRBV6-6
clone size: .
CDR3 protein: CASNTSPGNTEAFF
CDR3 DNA: TGTGCCAGCAATACCTCCCCAGGGAACACTGAAGCTTTCTTT

D gene: TRBD1
J gene: TRBJ1-2
V gene: TRBV4-2
clone size: .
CDR3 protein: CASSQDGAGGVSGYTF
CDR3 DNA: TGTGCCAGCAGCCAAGATGGGGCAGGGGGCGTGAGTGGCTACACCTTC